Listed here are 20 T cell receptor beta chains from one sample, sequenced in a study of Graves' ophthalmopathy and Graves' hyperthyroidism (dated by TCRdb to 2016 to 2019). TCRdb shows the sequencer as Illumina HiSeq 2000. TCR beta CDR3 regions were amplified from RNA transcripts for repertoire sequencing. The first round was an RT-PCR using HTBI primers with the Qiagen OneStep RT-PCR kit, and this first round was followed by a second-round multiplex PCR, then size selection and purification. The public reads were run again by TCRdb, first through fastp at Q25 and then through MiXCR, and only productive beta chains were kept. Identical CDR3 proteins give one entry, which carries the most common genes and DNA. The table for this sample lists about 740,000 distinct CDR3 sequences; about 44% of them were counted only once. The ten most abundant clones make up 44% of the sample. Sequenced material: peripheral blood. The source of these receptors is an adult man with Graves' ophthalmopathy.

This clonotype appeared many times. J is TRBJ1-4 and V is TRBV2; D perhaps matches TRBD1 (6 bases). This CDR3 spans 14 amino acids. Looked up from germline, CDR1 is SNHLY and CDR2 is FYNNEI. V shed 6 bases and J shed 0 bases, with 8 bases lying between them. The DNA of the CDR3 is TGTGCCAGCAGGGCAGGGGCAACTAATGAAAAACTGTTTTTT. It translates to CASRAGATNEKLFF.

CDR3 in amino acids: CASSSQTGYNETQYF. The CDR3 DNA reads as TGTGCCAGCAGCTCCCAGACGGGATACAATGAGACCCAGTACTTC. The rearrangement links TRBV7-2 to TRBJ2-5, with TRBD2 as a possible D gene (5 bases). Per germline, CDR1 SGHTA and CDR2 FQGNSA. V was pared by 4 bases and J by 5 bases, with 17 bases between. This CDR3 contains 15 residues.

The chain combines TRBV11-2 with TRBJ2-7; 9 nucleotides agree with TRBD1. The J segment lost 3 bases and the V segment lost 6 bases, leaving 9 bases of the junction unmatched. CDR3 length equals 15 residues. Germline V gives CDR1 SGHAT, CDR2 FQNNGV. Here the CDR3 DNA reads TGTGCCAGCAGTCCACCGGACAGGGGATACTACGAGCAGTACTTC. The encoded protein is CASSPPDRGYYEQYF.

CDR3 loop: CSAIHSRQGYEQYF. The CDR3 DNA reads as TGCAGTGCCATCCATTCTCGGCAGGGCTACGAGCAGTACTTC. The chain is built from TRBV20-1 and TRBJ2-7; a possible D gene is TRBD1 (5 bases). The V end lost 6 bases, the J end lost 3 bases, and 18 bases lay between the germline ends. Germline CDR1 and CDR2: DFQATT and SNEGSKA (reference sequence). The CDR3 is 14 amino acids.

The genes are TRBV13 and TRBJ1-1; 7 nucleotides match TRBD1. The V gene's germline CDR1 is PRHDT and CDR2 FYEKMQ (reference sequence). The CDR3 covers 14 residues. The J segment lost 7 bases and the V segment lost 5 bases, leaving 10 bases of the junction unmatched. CDR3 residues: CASSPGGGGVEAFF. As DNA, the CDR3 is TGTGCCAGCAGCCCGGGAGGGGGCGGAGTTGAAGCTTTCTTT.

The chain links TRBV2 to TRBJ1-2; D possibly corresponds to TRBD1 (5 bases). Trimming took 4 bases from V and 3 from J, leaving 9 bases between them. The CDR3 consists of 13 residues. Germline V gene lookup returns CDR1 SNHLY and CDR2 FYNNEI. CDR3 coding DNA: TGTGCCAGCAGTGCTCTCAGGGACTATGGCTACACCTTC. It yields the protein CASSALRDYGYTF.

The V and J genes are TRBV29-1 and TRBJ2-7; 7 nucleotides align to TRBD1. The CDR3 extends over 13 amino acids. Looked up from germline, CDR1 is SQVTM and CDR2 is ANQGSEA. The V gene end was trimmed by 8 bases and the J gene end by 0 bases; junction bases not matched to a gene: 7. The DNA for the CDR3 is TGCAGCCAACGACAGGGCAGCTCCTACGAGCAGTACTTC. Translating it yields CSQRQGSSYEQYF.

J is TRBJ1-3 and V is TRBV7-2; D is unclear. Trimming removed 3 bases at V and 0 bases at J, with 12 bases between. The CDR3 has 16 residues. CDR1 SGHTA and CDR2 FQGNSA come from the germline V gene. CDR3 nucleotide sequence: TGTGCCAGCAGCTTCACTTGGGCCGACTCTGGAAACACCATATATTTT. Translated: CASSFTWADSGNTIYF.

The sample holds many counts of this clonotype. This chain links TRBV10-1 with TRBJ2-7; TRBD2 matches 7 bases. Germline-derived CDR1 and CDR2 are WNHNN and SYGVQD (reference sequence). The length of the CDR3 is 13 residues. V gave up 2 bases and J gave up 3 bases; unmatched junction bases: 1. CDR3 amino acids: CASSEPGGYEQYF. For the CDR3, the DNA is TGCGCCAGCAGTGAGCCGGGGGGCTACGAGCAGTACTTC.

This clonotype was observed at least ten times. The V gene is TRBV7-8, the J gene TRBJ2-6; TRBD1 matches 7 bases. V trimming: 6 bases; J trimming: 1 base; junction bases outside the gene matches: 3. Germline V lookup: CDR1 SGHVS, CDR2 FQNEAQ. The CDR3 loop spans 15 amino acids. This CDR3 is CASRGQSSGANVLTF. CDR3 sequence (DNA): TGTGCCAGCAGGGGACAGTCGTCTGGGGCCAACGTCCTGACTTTC.

This rearrangement joins TRBV2 to TRBJ2-2, with a weak D call TRBD2 (6 bases). The CDR3 has 15 residues. Germline V lookup: CDR1 SNHLY, CDR2 FYNNEI. Trimming took 3 bases from V and 7 from J, leaving 15 bases between them. CDR3 sequence reads: CASSDMGGSDGELFF. The CDR3 DNA follows: TGTGCCAGCAGTGATATGGGGGGAAGTGACGGGGAGCTGTTTTTT.

This clonotype was counted many times. The chain has TRBV10-3 and TRBJ1-2; TRBD1 is a possible D gene (5 bases). This CDR3 comprises 14 residues. Deletions cut 3 bases from V and 6 bases from J, with 14 bases between. The germline V gene encodes CDR1 ENHRY and CDR2 SYGVKD. The CDR3 loop reads CAISEGVGMDGYTF. The CDR3 DNA reads as TGTGCCATCAGTGAAGGGGTAGGGATGGATGGCTACACCTTC.

The table lists this clonotype with a few counts. The chain has TRBV20-1 and TRBJ2-7, with 13 bases identical to TRBD2. The V segment lost 3 bases and the J segment 3 bases; nucleotides outside the gene matches: 8. Germline V gives CDR1 DFQATT, CDR2 SNEGSKA (reference sequence). This CDR3 has 16 amino acids. The CDR3 is CSASQPGLAGFYEQYF. CDR3 DNA sequence: TGCAGTGCTAGTCAGCCGGGACTAGCGGGGTTCTACGAGCAGTACTTC.

V and J are TRBV20-1 and TRBJ1-2, with 9 positions matching TRBD1. The ends lost 3 bases at V and 9 bases at J; junction bases unmatched: 5. Per germline, CDR1 DFQATT and CDR2 SNEGSKA (reference sequence). The CDR3 has 12 amino acids. The CDR3 DNA reads TGCAGTGCTAGCGGGACAGGGCTCCGCTACACCTTC. Translated: CSASGTGLRYTF.

This clonotype was recorded many times. V is TRBV10-3 and J is TRBJ1-1, with D uncertain. Germline CDR1 ENHRY, CDR2 SYGVKD. There are 16 residues in the CDR3. Trimming shortened V by 2 bases and J by 2 bases, and 15 bases separated the two germline ends. CDR3 DNA sequence: TGTGCCATCAGTGAGGCCCGTGGCGGGGTTAACACTGAAGCTTTCTTT. This translates into CAISEARGGVNTEAFF.

V usage is TRBV25-1 and J usage is TRBJ1-5; D is perhaps TRBD1 (5 bases). V lost 6 bases to trimming and J lost 14 bases, with 29 bases between them. Germline CDR1 reads MGHDK; CDR2 reads SYGVNS. The CDR3 runs to 16 residues. CDR3 DNA sequence: TGTGCCAGCAGCGAAACGGGAGGGTTCAGGGCGTCCTACGAGCATTTT. It specifies CASSETGGFRASYEHF.

Note on this clonotype: A single base separates this from a much larger clone, so it may be a read error. The rearrangement links TRBV7-9 to TRBJ1-1; D is possibly TRBD1 (5 bases). The length of the CDR3 is 15 residues. CDR1 and CDR2 (germline): SEHNR, FQNEAQ (reference sequence). CDR3 bases: TGTGCCGGCAGCTTAGCGCACGGGGGGAGCACTGAAGCTTTCTTT. Amino acid sequence: CAGSLAHGGSTEAFF.

This clonotype appeared a few times. The rearrangement uses TRBV20-1 and TRBJ1-1; TRBD1 matches at 8 bases. Germline CDR1 and CDR2: DFQATT and SNEGSKA (reference sequence). CDR3 length equals 13 residues. V trimming: 5 bases; J trimming: 1 base; junction bases outside the gene matches: 3. The CDR3 is CSAEDRGNTEAFF. The CDR3 region has the DNA TGCAGTGCTGAAGACAGGGGGAACACTGAAGCTTTCTTT.

V usage is TRBV19 and J usage is TRBJ2-5; possibly TRBD2 for D (5 bases). Between the trimmed V and J ends, which lost 1 base and 3 bases, there was a span of 9 bases. Germline CDR1 is LNHDA and CDR2 is SQIVND (reference sequence). The CDR3 has 14 amino acids. Written as DNA, the CDR3 is TGTGCCAGTAGTATAGTAGGAGGTAAAGAGACCCAGTACTTC. As protein: CASSIVGGKETQYF.

The chain uses TRBV9 and TRBJ2-5; a possible D gene is TRBD2 (5 bases). CDR3 length: 14 amino acids. The germline V gene has CDR1 SGDLS and CDR2 YYNGEE. Trimming stripped 0 bases from V and 7 bases from J, with 13 bases between. CDR3 loop: CASSVGRNPGTQYF. As DNA, the CDR3 is TGTGCCAGCAGCGTAGGGAGGAATCCGGGGACCCAGTACTTC.